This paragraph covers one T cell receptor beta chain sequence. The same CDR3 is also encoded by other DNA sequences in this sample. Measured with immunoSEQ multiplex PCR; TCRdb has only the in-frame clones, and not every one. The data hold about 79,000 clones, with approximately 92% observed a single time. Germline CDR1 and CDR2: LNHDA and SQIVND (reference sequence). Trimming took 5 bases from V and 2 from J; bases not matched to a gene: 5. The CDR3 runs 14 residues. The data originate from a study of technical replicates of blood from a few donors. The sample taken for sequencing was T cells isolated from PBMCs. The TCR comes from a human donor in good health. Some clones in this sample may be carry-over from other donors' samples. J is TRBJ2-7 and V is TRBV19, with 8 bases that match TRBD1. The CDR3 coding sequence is TGTGCCAGTAGTTCCGGGACAGGAACCTACGAGCAGTACTTC. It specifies CASSSGTGTYEQYF.